This T cell receptor beta chain is from a study of shared clonotypes between healthy human individuals. Study in general: Used for every donor were three CD4 naive, three CD4 memory, two CD8 naive and one CD8 memory plate. Notes on the study in general: Clonotypes shared by all four donors outscored non-shared clonotypes in generation probability.

This CDR3 comprises 13 residues. With 1 base removed from V and 7 bases from J, the gap between germline ends came to 8 bases. Germline V gene data show CDR1 as LNHNV and CDR2 as YYDKDF (reference sequence). A CD45RA+ naive subset and a CD45RA-negative memory subset were split from CD4+ cells. Only in-frame clones appear in the TCRdb table, and some are missing; sequencing was by immunoSEQ multiplex PCR. Altogether around 2,000,000 clones are present, about 95% being singletons, with the ten largest covering more than 0.1%. Notes on this clone: The antigen is not known.

The material sequenced was naive CD4+ T cells sorted from blood. As to subset: CD45RA+ positively selected. The TCR sequence derives from a young man in good health. The chain links TRBV15 to TRBJ1-5; no definite D call. The CDR3 nucleotides are TGTGCCACCAGCAGAGCCCCCCCCCAGCCCCAGCATTTT. This gives the protein CATSRAPPQPQHF.